This T cell receptor (beta chain) was identified during a study of blood T cell repertoires in COVID-19. Turning to the study itself: COVID-19 samples, acute and convalescent, were from the United States, Italy and Spain. T cells, B-cell-depleted T cells, or PBMCs supplied cDNA or gDNA.

Participants' reported clinical history set cohort assignment. Recovered Cohort 3 donors showed two negative PCRs, clearance, or symptom resolution. Sequenced by immunoSEQ multiplex PCR; TCRdb stores in-frame clones only, minus some. The sample holds over 200,000 clones, approximately 80% seen once. The CDR3 is 14 residues long. Germline assignment: CDR1 MNHEY and CDR2 SMNVEV (reference sequence). After removal of 5 bases from V and 4 bases from J, the junction contained 5 bases not matched to a gene. This sequence joins TRBV27 and TRBJ1-1; 9 bases agree with TRBD1. The source of this sequence is a man in his fifties or sixties who had recovered from COVID-19. Sequenced material: PBMCs or T cells enriched from blood (not recorded which). CDR3 residues: CASSRGTGLTEAFF. In DNA form, the CDR3 reads TGTGCCAGCAGTCGTGGGACAGGGCTCACTGAAGCTTTCTTT.